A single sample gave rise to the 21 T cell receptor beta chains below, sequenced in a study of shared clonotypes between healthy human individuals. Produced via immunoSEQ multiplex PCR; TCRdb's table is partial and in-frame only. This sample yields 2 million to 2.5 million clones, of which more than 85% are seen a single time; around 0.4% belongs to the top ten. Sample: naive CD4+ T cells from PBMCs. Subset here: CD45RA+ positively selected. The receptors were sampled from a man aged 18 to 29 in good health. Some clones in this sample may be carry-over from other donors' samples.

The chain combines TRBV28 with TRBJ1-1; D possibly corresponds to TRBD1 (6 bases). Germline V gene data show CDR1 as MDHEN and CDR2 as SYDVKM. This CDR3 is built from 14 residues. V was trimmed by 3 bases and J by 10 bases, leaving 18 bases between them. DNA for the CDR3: TGTGCCAGCAGTTTGGAGGGGGGGACTTATGGAGCTTTCTTT. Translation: CASSLEGGTYGAFF.

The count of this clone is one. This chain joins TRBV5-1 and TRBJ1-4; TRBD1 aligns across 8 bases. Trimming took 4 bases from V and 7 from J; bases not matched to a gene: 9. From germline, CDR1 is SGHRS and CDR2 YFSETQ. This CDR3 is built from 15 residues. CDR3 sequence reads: CASSPDRVLSEKLFF. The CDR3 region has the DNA TGCGCCAGCAGCCCGGACAGGGTTCTAAGTGAAAAACTGTTTTTT.

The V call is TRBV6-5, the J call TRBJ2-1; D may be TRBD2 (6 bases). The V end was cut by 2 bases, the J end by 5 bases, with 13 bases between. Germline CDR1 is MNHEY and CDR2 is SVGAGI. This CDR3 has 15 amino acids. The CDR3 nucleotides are TGTGCCAGCAGTTACCGGGACTTGTTCCACAATGAGCAGTTCTTC. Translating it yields CASSYRDLFHNEQFF.

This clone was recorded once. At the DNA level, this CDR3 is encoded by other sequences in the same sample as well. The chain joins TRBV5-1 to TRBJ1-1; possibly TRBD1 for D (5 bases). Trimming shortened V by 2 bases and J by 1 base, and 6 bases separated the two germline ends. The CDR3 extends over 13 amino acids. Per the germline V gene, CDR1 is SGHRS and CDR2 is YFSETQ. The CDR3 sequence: CASSLGENTEAFF. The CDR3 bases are TGCGCCAGCAGCTTAGGGGAGAACACTGAAGCTTTCTTT.

Here the CDR3 DNA reads TGTGCCAGCACAACCGCGCAGGGGGCTAAGAACACTGAAGCTTTCTTT. This encodes CASTTAQGAKNTEAFF. The chain links TRBV7-9 to TRBJ1-1; 8 bases are a match to TRBD1. Germline CDR1 SEHNR, CDR2 FQNEAQ (reference sequence). Trimming took 7 bases from V and 1 from J; bases not matched to a gene: 11. The CDR3 runs 16 residues.

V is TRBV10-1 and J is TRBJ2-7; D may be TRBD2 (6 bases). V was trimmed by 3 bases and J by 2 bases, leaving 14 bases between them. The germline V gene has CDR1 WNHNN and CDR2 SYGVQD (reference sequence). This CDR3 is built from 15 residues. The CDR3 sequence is CASSDVGTYPYEQYF. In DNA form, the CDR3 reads TGCGCCAGCAGTGATGTGGGGACTTACCCCTACGAGCAGTACTTC.

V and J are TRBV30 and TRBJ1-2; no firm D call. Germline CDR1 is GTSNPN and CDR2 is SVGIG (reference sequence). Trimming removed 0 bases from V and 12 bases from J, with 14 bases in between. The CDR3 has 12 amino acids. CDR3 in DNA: TGTGCCTGGAGTGTACTTCGGCCCCTCCACACCTTC. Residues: CAWSVLRPLHTF. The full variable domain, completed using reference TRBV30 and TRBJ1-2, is SQTIHQWPATLVQPVGSPLSLECTVEGTSNPNLYWYRQAAGRGLQLLFYSVGIGQISSEVPQNLSASRPQDRQFILSSKKLLLSDSGFYLCAWSVLRPLHTFGSGTRLTVV.

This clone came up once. The CDR3 reads CASKQLNTEAFF. The DNA of the CDR3 is TGTGCCAGCAAACAGTTGAACACTGAAGCTTTCTTT. This sequence joins TRBV6-6 and TRBJ1-1; no clear D gene. This CDR3 region has 12 residues. Germline CDR1 MNHNY, CDR2 SVGAGI (reference sequence). V gave up 7 bases and J gave up 0 bases, with 6 bases separating them.

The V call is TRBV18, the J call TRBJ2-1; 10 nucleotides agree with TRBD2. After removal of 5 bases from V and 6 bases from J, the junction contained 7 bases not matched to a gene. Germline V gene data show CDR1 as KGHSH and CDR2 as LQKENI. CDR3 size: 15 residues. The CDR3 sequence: CASSFGLAGANEQFF. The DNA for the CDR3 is TGTGCCAGCTCATTCGGGCTAGCGGGAGCCAATGAGCAGTTCTTC.

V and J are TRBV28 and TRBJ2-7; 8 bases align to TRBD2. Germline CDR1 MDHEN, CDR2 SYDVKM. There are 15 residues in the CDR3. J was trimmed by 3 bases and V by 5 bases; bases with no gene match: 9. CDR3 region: CASSDPGLGYYEQYF. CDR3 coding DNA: TGTGCCAGCAGTGACCCGGGACTAGGATACTACGAGCAGTACTTC.

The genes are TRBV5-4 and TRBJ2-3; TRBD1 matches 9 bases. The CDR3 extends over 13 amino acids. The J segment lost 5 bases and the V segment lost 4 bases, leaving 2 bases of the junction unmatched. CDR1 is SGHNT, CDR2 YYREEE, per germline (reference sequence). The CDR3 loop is CASSQGQGDTQYF. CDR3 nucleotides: TGTGCCAGCAGCCAGGGACAGGGAGATACGCAGTATTTT.

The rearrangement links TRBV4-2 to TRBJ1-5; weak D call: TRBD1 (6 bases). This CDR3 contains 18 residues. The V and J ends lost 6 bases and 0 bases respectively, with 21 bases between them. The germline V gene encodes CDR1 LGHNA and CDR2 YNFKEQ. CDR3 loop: CASSLDWGAGYSNQPQHF. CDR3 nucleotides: TGTGCCAGCAGTCTAGACTGGGGGGCGGGATATAGCAATCAGCCCCAGCATTTT.

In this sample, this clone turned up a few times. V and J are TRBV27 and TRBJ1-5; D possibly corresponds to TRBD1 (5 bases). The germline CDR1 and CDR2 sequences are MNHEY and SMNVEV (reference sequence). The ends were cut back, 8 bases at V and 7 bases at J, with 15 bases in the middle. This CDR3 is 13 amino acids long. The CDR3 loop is CASWGRVGQPQHF. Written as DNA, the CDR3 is TGTGCCAGCTGGGGGAGGGTAGGGCAGCCCCAGCATTTT.

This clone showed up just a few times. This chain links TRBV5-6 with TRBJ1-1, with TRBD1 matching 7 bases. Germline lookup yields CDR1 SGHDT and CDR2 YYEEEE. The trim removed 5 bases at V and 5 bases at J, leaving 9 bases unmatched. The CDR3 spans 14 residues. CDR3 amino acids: CASSRDRALTEAFF. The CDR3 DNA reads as TGTGCCAGCAGTCGTGACAGGGCTTTAACTGAAGCTTTCTTT.

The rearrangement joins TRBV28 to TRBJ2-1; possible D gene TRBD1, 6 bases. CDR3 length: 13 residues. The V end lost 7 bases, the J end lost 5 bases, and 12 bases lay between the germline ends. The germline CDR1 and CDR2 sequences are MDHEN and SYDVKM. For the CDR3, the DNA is TGTGCCAGCATACAACAGGGAAACAATGAGCAGTTCTTC. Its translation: CASIQQGNNEQFF.

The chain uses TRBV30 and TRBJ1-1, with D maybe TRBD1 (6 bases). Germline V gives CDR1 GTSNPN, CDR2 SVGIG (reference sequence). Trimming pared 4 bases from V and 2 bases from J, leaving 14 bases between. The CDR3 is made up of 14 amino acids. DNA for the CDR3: TGTGCCTGGACCCGGACAGATAGAAACACTGAAGCTTTCTTT. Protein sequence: CAWTRTDRNTEAFF. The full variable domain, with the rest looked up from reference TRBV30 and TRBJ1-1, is SQTIHQWPATLVQPVGSPLSLECTVEGTSNPNLYWYRQAAGRGLQLLFYSVGIGQISSEVPQNLSASRPQDRQFILSSKKLLLSDSGFYLCAWTRTDRNTEAFFGQGTRLTVV.

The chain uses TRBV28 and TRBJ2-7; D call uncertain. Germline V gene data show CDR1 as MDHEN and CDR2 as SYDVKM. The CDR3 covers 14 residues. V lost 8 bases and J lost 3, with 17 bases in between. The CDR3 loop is CASSGRKVLYEQYF. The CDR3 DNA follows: TGTGCCAGCTCGGGTCGGAAGGTCCTCTACGAGCAGTACTTC.

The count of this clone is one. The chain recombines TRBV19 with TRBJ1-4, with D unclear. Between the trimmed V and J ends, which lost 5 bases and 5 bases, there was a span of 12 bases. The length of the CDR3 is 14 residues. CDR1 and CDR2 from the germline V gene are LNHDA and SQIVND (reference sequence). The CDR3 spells CASSGLGPNEKLFF. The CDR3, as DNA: TGTGCCAGTAGTGGACTGGGCCCAAATGAAAAACTGTTTTTT.

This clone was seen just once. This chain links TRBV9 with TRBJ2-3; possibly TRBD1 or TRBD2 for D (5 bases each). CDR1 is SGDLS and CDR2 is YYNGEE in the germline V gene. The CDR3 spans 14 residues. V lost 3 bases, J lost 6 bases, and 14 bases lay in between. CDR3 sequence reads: CASSAGTPLDTQYF. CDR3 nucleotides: TGTGCCAGCAGCGCCGGGACCCCTTTGGATACGCAGTATTTT.

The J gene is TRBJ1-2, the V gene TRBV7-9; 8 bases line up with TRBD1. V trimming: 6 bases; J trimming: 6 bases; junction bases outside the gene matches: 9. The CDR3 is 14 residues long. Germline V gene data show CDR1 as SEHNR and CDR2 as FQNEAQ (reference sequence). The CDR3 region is CASSPGTGRNGYTF. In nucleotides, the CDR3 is TGTGCCAGCAGTCCGGGGACAGGCCGCAATGGCTACACCTTC.

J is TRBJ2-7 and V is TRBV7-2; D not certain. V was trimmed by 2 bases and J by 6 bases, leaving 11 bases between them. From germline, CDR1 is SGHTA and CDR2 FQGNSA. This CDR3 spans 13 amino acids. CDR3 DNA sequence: TGTGCCAGCAGCTTATTTACGGGTGGCGAGCAGTACTTC. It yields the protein CASSLFTGGEQYF.